Each of the 19 T cell receptor beta chains below was sequenced from the same sample in a study of cytomegalovirus exposure and HLA in healthy donors. Primers for the PCR totalled 60 Vbeta and 13 Jbeta. The method was immunoSEQ multiplex PCR; TCRdb's version includes in-frame clones alone and lacks a portion of them. The sample consists of 150,000 or so clones, 70% to 80% of them appearing once. Sequencing used PBMCs. These receptors were taken from a man aged 50 or older in good health and CMV-seropositive.

The rearrangement links TRBV7-6 to TRBJ1-1; D unclear. V lost 5 bases and J 3 bases, leaving 10 bases between the germline ends. The CDR3 totals 13 residues. Per germline, CDR1 SGHVS and CDR2 FNYEAQ. CDR3 bases: TGTGCCAGCAGCATGAGGACTTACACTGAAGCTTTCTTT. It codes for CASSMRTYTEAFF.

This clone was counted between two and nine times. The J gene is TRBJ2-6, the V gene TRBV11-3; D remains ambiguous. Germline assignment: CDR1 SGHNT and CDR2 YENEEA. The V gene lost 8 bases and the J gene lost 0 bases, with 5 bases spanning the gap. CDR3 length: 13 amino acids. CDR3 protein: CASQVSGANVLTF. The CDR3, as DNA: TGTGCCAGCCAGGTCTCTGGGGCCAACGTCCTGACTTTC. The full variable domain, completed using reference TRBV11-3 and TRBJ2-6, is EAGVVQSPRYKIIEKKQPVAFWCNPISGHNTLYWYLQNLGQGPELLIRYENEEAVDDSQLPKDRFSAERLKGVDSTLKIQPAELGDSAVYLCASQVSGANVLTFGAGSRLTVL.

The chain links TRBV6-1 to TRBJ1-2, with 8 bases identical to TRBD1. The CDR3 has 12 amino acids. Germline CDR1 MNHNS, CDR2 SASEGT. Unmatched junction bases numbered 2, after V lost 5 bases and J lost 6 bases. CDR3 DNA: TGTGCCAGCAGTTTACAGGGGGATGGCTACACCTTC. Its translation: CASSLQGDGYTF.

This rearrangement joins TRBV5-6 to TRBJ1-2; D is uncertain. Trimming took 4 bases from V and 7 from J, leaving 17 bases between them. This CDR3 is built from 14 residues. Germline CDR1 SGHDT, CDR2 YYEEEE. The DNA of the CDR3 is TGTGCCAGCAGCCGGACGACTCGGCGGGGTGGCTACACCTTC. This translates into CASSRTTRRGGYTF.

The rearrangement links TRBV19 to TRBJ1-2; the D gene is possibly TRBD1 (6 bases). Per the germline V gene, CDR1 is LNHDA and CDR2 is SQIVND (reference sequence). Trimming pared 5 bases from V and 1 base from J, leaving 14 bases between. This CDR3 is built from 15 residues. The CDR3 nucleotides read TGTGCCAGTAGTGGTGAGAGGGACAATAACTATGGCTACACCTTC. This codes for CASSGERDNNYGYTF.

The CDR3, as DNA: TGTGCCAGCAGCCAATTATCCGGGCAGGGGGCCTCAGATACGCAGTATTTT. Protein product: CASSQLSGQGASDTQYF. The chain joins TRBV16 to TRBJ2-3; TRBD1 agrees at 8 bases. The CDR3 has 17 residues. Losses at the gene ends were 1 base for V and 4 bases for J; bases not matched to a gene: 10. From germline, CDR1 is KGHSY and CDR2 FQNENV.

The J gene is TRBJ2-7, the V gene TRBV21-1; the listed D gene, TRBD2, was not tested against the DNA. TRBV21-1 is annotated as a pseudogene. This CDR3 is 18 amino acids long. CDR3 amino acids: CASTRSKRASSSSYEQYF. The CDR3, as DNA: TGTGCCAGCACTAGATCAAAGAGGGCCTCATCGTCCTCCTACGAGCAGTACTTC.

CDR3 sequence (DNA): TGTGCCAGCAGCTTAGACCCCGGACTAGCGGGGTCTTACGAGCAGTACTTC. Protein product: CASSLDPGLAGSYEQYF. The chain links TRBV7-9 to TRBJ2-7; TRBD2 matches 12 bases. Germline V gives CDR1 SEHNR, CDR2 FQNEAQ (reference sequence). The CDR3 contains 17 residues. Unmatched junction bases numbered 8, after V lost 1 base and J lost 4 bases. Drawing the rest from reference TRBV7-9 and TRBJ2-7, the complete variable domain is DTGVSQNPRHKITKRGQNVTFRCDPISEHNRLYWYRQTLGQGPEFLTYFQNEAQLEKSRLLSDRFSAERPKGSFSTLEIQRTEQGDSAMYLCASSLDPGLAGSYEQYFGPGTRLTVT.

A single count supports this clone. Other DNA sequences of this sample code for an identical CDR3. The J gene is TRBJ2-7, the V gene TRBV11-2; possible D gene TRBD1, 6 bases. CDR1 and CDR2 (germline): SGHAT, FQNNGV. The CDR3 extends over 15 amino acids. V was cut by 0 bases and J by 3 bases, with 12 bases left in between. The chain's CDR3 is CASSLEAATGYEQYF. In DNA, the CDR3 is TGTGCCAGCAGCTTAGAGGCGGCGACAGGCTACGAGCAGTACTTC. Drawing the rest from reference TRBV11-2 and TRBJ2-7, the complete variable domain is EAGVAQSPRYKIIEKRQSVAFWCNPISGHATLYWYQQILGQGPKLLIQFQNNGVVDDSQLPKDRFSAERLKGVDSTLKIQPAKLEDSAVYLCASSLEAATGYEQYFGPGTRLTVT.

This clone has a handful of counts. The chain has TRBV6-6 and TRBJ1-5; tentatively, D is TRBD1 (6 bases). V lost 7 bases and J 4 bases, leaving 11 bases between the germline ends. The germline CDR1 and CDR2 sequences are MNHNY and SVGAGI (reference sequence). The CDR3 is 13 residues long. CDR3 loop: CASKAGVNQPQHF. CDR3 nucleotide sequence: TGTGCCAGCAAGGCAGGGGTAAATCAGCCCCAGCATTTT.

This chain connects TRBV7-2 to TRBJ2-5; no reliable D call. Germline CDR1 SGHTA, CDR2 FQGNSA. The V and J ends lost 0 bases and 2 bases respectively, with 10 bases between them. The CDR3 loop spans 15 amino acids. Written as DNA, the CDR3 is TGTGCCAGCAGCTTAGCGAGAGGTACACAAGAGACCCAGTACTTC. Translation gives CASSLARGTQETQYF.

The chain joins TRBV30 to TRBJ1-6; TRBD1 agrees at 7 bases. The V gene's germline CDR1 is GTSNPN and CDR2 SVGIG (reference sequence). With V trimmed by 1 base and J by 9 bases, 6 bases remained unmatched. CDR3 length: 14 residues. CDR3 loop: CAWSGGKGASPLHF. DNA of the CDR3: TGTGCCTGGAGTGGAGGGAAGGGGGCTTCACCCCTCCACTTT.

This clone was counted between two and nine times. The chain carries TRBV23-1 and TRBJ1-5; maybe TRBD1 (5 bases). TRBV23-1 is an open reading frame whose function is uncertain. The CDR3 has 16 residues. V was shortened by 3 bases and J by 0 bases, with 12 bases between the two germline ends. The CDR3 DNA reads as TGCGCCAGCAGTCATCGGGACTGGAATAGCAATCAGCCCCAGCATTTT. It translates to CASSHRDWNSNQPQHF.

The V gene is TRBV14, the J gene TRBJ1-6; 11 bases fit TRBD1. The V and J ends lost 7 bases and 7 bases, in that order; junction bases with no gene match: 6. There are 15 residues in the CDR3. In germline, CDR1 is SGHDN, CDR2 FVKESK. The CDR3 loop is CASTRTGGGNSPLHF. The CDR3, as DNA: TGTGCCAGCACCCGGACAGGGGGCGGGAATTCACCCCTCCACTTT. Complete variable domain (other parts from reference TRBV14 and TRBJ1-6): EAGVTQFPSHSVIEKGQTVTLRCDPISGHDNLYWYRRVMGKEIKFLLHFVKESKQDESGMPNNRFLAERTGGTYSTLKVQPAELEDSGVYFCASTRTGGGNSPLHFGNGTRLTVT.

The rearrangement links TRBV6-1 to TRBJ1-4; 10 bases are a match to TRBD1. This CDR3 spans 14 amino acids. Germline V CDR1 and CDR2: MNHNS, SASEGT. J gave up 7 bases and V 6 bases, and 5 bases lay outside the gene matches. The CDR3 loop is CASRETGGTEKLFF. CDR3 coding DNA: TGTGCCAGCAGGGAGACAGGGGGCACTGAAAAACTGTTTTTT.

The CDR3 coding sequence is TGTGCTAGTGGTTCTGGGGCCTCTTCACCCCTCCACTTT. Its protein product is CASGSGASSPLHF. This chain links TRBV12-5 with TRBJ1-6, with D tentatively TRBD1 (5 bases). The CDR3 has 13 amino acids. Trimming shortened V by 4 bases and J by 9 bases, and 10 bases separated the two germline ends. Per germline, CDR1 LGHNT and CDR2 FRNRAP. The complete variable domain, with remaining parts taken from reference TRBV12-5 and TRBJ1-6, reads DARVTQTPRHKVTEMGQEVTMRCQPILGHNTVFWYRQTMMQGLELLAYFRNRAPLDDSGMPKDRFSAEMPDATLATLKIQPSEPRDSAVYFCASGSGASSPLHFGNGTRLTVT.

V is TRBV7-9 and J is TRBJ1-2; D perhaps matches TRBD1 (5 bases). The CDR3 is 14 residues long. Germline V CDR1 and CDR2: SEHNR, FQNEAQ (reference sequence). V shed 5 bases and J shed 2 bases, with 12 bases lying between them. Here the CDR3 reads CASSPLGLNYGYTF. The CDR3 nucleotides are TGTGCCAGCAGCCCCCTGGGGCTGAACTATGGCTACACCTTC. The full variable domain, completed using reference TRBV7-9 and TRBJ1-2, is DTGVSQNPRHKITKRGQNVTFRCDPISEHNRLYWYRQTLGQGPEFLTYFQNEAQLEKSRLLSDRFSAERPKGSFSTLEIQRTEQGDSAMYLCASSPLGLNYGYTFGSGTRLTVV.

The genes are TRBV9 and TRBJ1-1, with D unclear. Germline CDR1 is SGDLS and CDR2 is YYNGEE. V was cut by 0 bases and J by 1 base, with 10 bases left in between. This CDR3 has 15 amino acids. In DNA form, the CDR3 reads TGTGCCAGCAGCGTAGATCTAGTCGCGAACACTGAAGCTTTCTTT. This sequence encodes CASSVDLVANTEAFF.

This chain links TRBV6-5 with TRBJ1-1; a possible D gene is TRBD1 (5 bases). The V end lost 7 bases, the J end lost 1 base, and 16 bases lay between the germline ends. Germline V lookup: CDR1 MNHEY, CDR2 SVGAGI. This CDR3 spans 15 amino acids. This CDR3 is CASTYWGDPNTEAFF. In nucleotides, the CDR3 is TGTGCCAGCACCTACTGGGGGGACCCGAACACTGAAGCTTTCTTT.